This T cell receptor beta chain originates from a study of shared T cell receptors in the human thymus. Trimming removed 4 bases from V and 1 base from J, with 19 bases in between. In germline, CDR1 is SEHNR, CDR2 FQNEAQ (reference sequence). This CDR3 is built from 17 residues. Assay: immunoSEQ multiplex PCR; the TCRdb copy retains only in-frame clones and omits some. The data contain 550,000 to 800,000 clones, approximately 85% of them singletons. The data also belong to a second study, concerning human thymus T cells. This second study notes: Healthy Finnish infants having corrective surgery for congenital heart defects served as donors. Corrective heart surgery yielded resections, and these provided the thymus tissue. Gene usage (both V and J) appeared biased in thymic and blood repertoires.

The sample comprised thymocytes. The sequence came from a girl less than two years old with a congenital heart defect. The genes are TRBV7-9 and TRBJ1-2; tentative D call: TRBD1 (6 bases). CDR3 sequence (DNA): TGTGCCAGCAGCTCGCTTATAGTCAGGGGCTGTAACTATGGCTACACCTTC. Amino acid sequence: CASSSLIVRGCNYGYTF. The complete variable domain, with remaining parts taken from reference TRBV7-9 and TRBJ1-2, reads DTGVSQNPRHKITKRGQNVTFRCDPISEHNRLYWYRQTLGQGPEFLTYFQNEAQLEKSRLLSDRFSAERPKGSFSTLEIQRTEQGDSAMYLCASSSLIVRGCNYGYTFGSGTRLTVV.